What follows describes a single TCR beta chain. Its antigen remains unknown. TCRdb re-derived calls from the 5' RACE reads in MiXCR, one entry per CDR3 protein. The sample holds some 600,000 distinct CDR3 sequences, less than 20% seen once. The data stem from a study of T cells after yellow fever vaccination. Across the whole study: The fractions with low cell numbers were processed using SMART-Seq v4 Ultra Low Input. Regarding the study as a whole: Clonotypes appearing in both CD4 and CD8 compartments existed, and their share was small. Post-booster repertoires again held most primary-vaccination clones (about 96% CD4, roughly 88% CD8). The study noted that FACS-sorted repertoires could contain abundant clonotypes contaminating from the bulk population.

Trimming took off 8 bases at V and 3 bases at J, with 5 bases between the two ends. Germline V gives CDR1 MNHEY, CDR2 SVGAGI. The CDR3 sequence is 11 residues long. The specimen was PBMCs, collected around 5 days after the first yellow fever vaccination. The receptor was isolated from a man between 18 and 35 years old who received the YFV17D yellow fever vaccine. This sequence joins TRBV6-5 and TRBJ2-1; D remains unclear. The CDR3 loop is CASVVYNEQFF. The CDR3 DNA reads TGTGCCAGCGTGGTCTACAATGAGCAGTTCTTC.